This section outlines one T cell receptor beta chain sequence together with its context. This sample is drawn from a study of blood T cell repertoires in COVID-19. Study details: Donors in the United States, Italy and Spain gave samples during acute or convalescent COVID-19.

Libraries were prepared by immunoSEQ multiplex PCR; TCRdb keeps only in-frame clonotypes and omits some of them. The top ten clones hold 4.5% to 6% of a sample with about 140,000 clones, 80% to 85% of them seen once. The sample taken for sequencing was PBMCs or T cells enriched from blood (not recorded which). The clonotype comes from a man in his forties or fifties with acute COVID-19.

The CDR3 DNA sequence: TGTGCCAGCAGCGTCCTGGGGGCAGGGGGCAATGAAGCTTTCTTT. Translating gives CASSVLGAGGNEAFF. V gene TRBV9 combines with J gene TRBJ1-1, with TRBD1 matching 8 bases. The germline gives CDR1 SGDLS, CDR2 YYNGEE. CDR3 size: 15 residues. Trimming removed 2 bases from V and 7 bases from J; junction bases left unmatched: 10.